The 15 T cell receptor beta chains below come from one sample, sequenced in a study of T cell changes during pregnancy in multiple sclerosis. Clones were sequenced by immunoSEQ multiplex PCR, and TCRdb holds only the in-frame ones, with some missing. Of tens of thousands of clones listed, approximately 90% are singletons. The input for sequencing was peripheral blood, taken before pregnancy. These receptors originate from a female donor with multiple sclerosis, enrolled in a pregnancy study.

The chain carries TRBV27 and TRBJ1-3; 10 bases are a match to TRBD1. Trimming cost V 5 bases and J 2 bases; bases outside gene matches: 3. CDR3 length equals 15 residues. The germline gives CDR1 MNHEY, CDR2 SMNVEV (reference sequence). The CDR3 region is CASSPGQGTGNTIYF. The CDR3 region has the DNA TGTGCCAGCAGTCCGGGACAGGGGACTGGAAACACCATATATTTT.

The count of this clone is one. CDR3 nucleotide sequence: TGTGCCAGCAGATCTAGCGGGGCTAGCACAGATACGCAGTATTTT. Translated, it gives CASRSSGASTDTQYF. The chain uses TRBV6-5 and TRBJ2-3; 9 bases align to TRBD2. With 6 bases clipped from V and 0 bases from J, the junction kept 4 bases outside the gene matches. This CDR3 spans 15 amino acids. The germline V gene has CDR1 MNHEY and CDR2 SVGAGI.

The CDR3 here is CASSYLRDTEAFF. The CDR3 DNA follows: TGTGCCAGCAGTTACCTCAGGGACACTGAAGCTTTCTTT. V is TRBV6-6 and J is TRBJ1-1; D possibly corresponds to TRBD1 (5 bases). Deletions cut 2 bases from V and 3 bases from J, with 7 bases between. Germline loops: CDR1 MNHNY, CDR2 SVGAGI (reference sequence). The length of the CDR3 is 13 residues.

This chain connects TRBV2 to TRBJ1-1, with TRBD1 identical over 9 bases. The CDR3 runs to 15 residues. Looked up from germline, CDR1 is SNHLY and CDR2 is FYNNEI. The V gene end was trimmed by 7 bases and the J gene end by 0 bases; junction bases not matched to a gene: 6. CDR3 bases: TGTGCCAGCAAAGAACAGGGGGCGATGAACACTGAAGCTTTCTTT. Protein product: CASKEQGAMNTEAFF.

The rearrangement joins TRBV2 to TRBJ2-7, with 10 bases lining up with TRBD1. CDR3 size: 14 residues. The V segment lost 4 bases and the J segment 3 bases; nucleotides outside the gene matches: 3. Germline CDR1 is SNHLY and CDR2 is FYNNEI. CDR3 nucleotide sequence: TGTGCCAGCAGTGGGGGACAGGGGCACTACGAGCAGTACTTC. Protein: CASSGGQGHYEQYF.

The V and J genes are TRBV27 and TRBJ2-7, with 8 bases that match TRBD1. The length of the CDR3 is 15 residues. Germline V gene data show CDR1 as MNHEY and CDR2 as SMNVEV (reference sequence). V lost 5 bases, J lost 9 bases, and 15 bases stayed unmatched. CDR3 coding DNA: TGTGCCAGCAGTCCAAACGACAGGGGAGGCTGGGGGCAGTACTTC. Translation: CASSPNDRGGWGQYF.

The chain combines TRBV28 with TRBJ1-2; no clear D. The CDR3 covers 14 residues. The germline gives CDR1 MDHEN, CDR2 SYDVKM. V lost 6 bases and J lost 8, with 19 bases in between. The CDR3 nucleotides read TGTGCCAGCAGCCCAGTAGACGGTCTAGAAGGCTACACCTTC. This sequence encodes CASSPVDGLEGYTF.

V gene TRBV19 combines with J gene TRBJ2-1, with 8 bases fitting TRBD1. The trim removed 3 bases at V and 6 bases at J, leaving 7 bases unmatched. CDR3 length: 15 residues. Germline CDR1 reads LNHDA; CDR2 reads SQIVND (reference sequence). The CDR3 nucleotides read TGTGCCAGTAGTATCCTCCCTACAGGGGGCAATGAGCAGTTCTTC. Protein: CASSILPTGGNEQFF.

This clone was recorded only once. The genes are TRBV5-1 and TRBJ2-7; TRBD2 matches at 7 bases. Germline assignment: CDR1 SGHRS and CDR2 YFSETQ. The CDR3 contains 14 residues. Unmatched junction bases numbered 6, after V lost 4 bases and J lost 2 bases. CDR3 bases: TGCGCCAGCAGCCCAAGCGGGGACCCCTACGAGCAGTACTTC. This translates into CASSPSGDPYEQYF.

This clone was detected only a few times. The chain is built from TRBV6-5 and TRBJ2-5; D may be TRBD2 (5 bases). CDR3 length equals 12 residues. CDR1 and CDR2 (germline): MNHEY, SVGAGI. V was pared by 6 bases and J by 4 bases, with 9 bases between. As DNA, the CDR3 is TGTGCCAGCAGCCTTGAGGGAGAGACCCAGTACTTC. It specifies CASSLEGETQYF.

V is TRBV9 and J is TRBJ2-3, with 8 bases aligning to TRBD2. The germline V gene encodes CDR1 SGDLS and CDR2 YYNGEE. V shed 3 bases, J shed 1 base, and the junction held 7 bases outside the gene matches. The CDR3 is 16 residues long. CDR3 sequence (DNA): TGTGCCAGCAGCGCATGGGGGCGGGGGGGCACAGATACGCAGTATTTT. Its translation is CASSAWGRGGTDTQYF.

V and J are TRBV18 and TRBJ1-2, with D unclear. Per the germline V gene, CDR1 is KGHSH and CDR2 is LQKENI. CDR3 length: 13 amino acids. V lost 2 bases, J lost 2 bases, and 6 bases lay in between. CDR3 sequence reads: CASSPVENYGYTF. CDR3 bases: TGTGCCAGCTCACCAGTGGAGAACTATGGCTACACCTTC.

This chain links TRBV4-3 with TRBJ2-1, with 9 bases fitting TRBD1. The CDR3 consists of 15 residues. The V gene end was trimmed by 0 bases and the J gene end by 7 bases; junction bases not matched to a gene: 4. Per germline, CDR1 LGHNA and CDR2 YSLEER. The CDR3 sequence is CASSQDGTGRNEQFF. Written as DNA, the CDR3 is TGCGCCAGCAGCCAAGATGGGACAGGGCGGAATGAGCAGTTCTTC.

V and J are TRBV28 and TRBJ1-2, with TRBD1 as a possible D gene (6 bases). The CDR3 spans 14 residues. Germline loops: CDR1 MDHEN, CDR2 SYDVKM. Trimming pared 6 bases from V and 0 bases from J, leaving 11 bases between. Here the CDR3 reads CASSPGGPNYGYTF. The CDR3 DNA sequence: TGTGCCAGCAGCCCGGGGGGCCCTAACTATGGCTACACCTTC.

CDR3 residues: CATRERGGTEAFF. The DNA of the CDR3 is TGTGCCACCAGAGAAAGAGGCGGAACTGAAGCTTTCTTT. The chain is built from TRBV15 and TRBJ1-1; D is ambiguous. V was pared by 6 bases and J by 5 bases, with 13 bases between. The length of the CDR3 is 13 residues. Germline V gives CDR1 LNHNV, CDR2 YYDKDF (reference sequence).